The 5 T cell receptor beta chains below all came from one sample that was sequenced in a study of cytomegalovirus exposure and HLA in healthy donors. The primer mix had 60 Vbeta and 13 Jbeta primers. The protocol was immunoSEQ multiplex PCR, while the TCRdb copy is restricted to in-frame clones and leaves out a portion. The repertoire table contains around 190,000 clones. Material: PBMCs. All receptors come from a woman in her twenties or thirties in good health and CMV-seropositive.

The chain recombines TRBV6-1 with TRBJ1-4; D is perhaps TRBD1 (6 bases). This CDR3 has 11 amino acids. V lost 6 bases, J lost 12 bases, and 11 bases lay in between. Germline V lookup: CDR1 MNHNS, CDR2 SASEGT. In nucleotides, the CDR3 is TGTGCCAGCAGCGGGACACGGGAACTGTTTTTT. Translation gives CASSGTRELFF.

This chain connects TRBV7-2 to TRBJ1-2, with D uncertain. Deletions cut 2 bases from V and 5 bases from J, with 18 bases between. Germline V gene sequence: CDR1 SGHTA, CDR2 FQGNSA. The CDR3 is made up of 16 amino acids. The CDR3 sequence: CASSLLVFGRGYGYTF. DNA for the CDR3: TGTGCCAGCAGCTTATTGGTCTTTGGGAGAGGGTATGGCTACACCTTC. The full variable domain, its missing parts supplied by reference TRBV7-2 and TRBJ1-2, is GAGVSQSPSNKVTEKGKDVELRCDPISGHTALYWYRQSLGQGLEFLIYFQGNSAPDKSGLPSDRFSAERTGGSVSTLTIQRTQQEDSAVYLCASSLLVFGRGYGYTFGSGTRLTVV.

This chain links TRBV7-9 with TRBJ2-7; tentative D call: TRBD2 (5 bases). Germline CDR1 SEHNR, CDR2 FQNEAQ (reference sequence). The V gene lost 1 base and the J gene lost 6 bases, with 13 bases spanning the gap. This CDR3 is built from 14 residues. The CDR3 nucleotides are TGTGCCAGCAGCTTAGTATGGGGAGCCGGCGAGCAGTACTTC. This translates into CASSLVWGAGEQYF.

The rearrangement uses TRBV6-6 and TRBJ1-1; no firm D call. With 2 bases removed from V and 5 bases from J, the gap between germline ends came to 15 bases. CDR3 length: 15 amino acids. Germline V CDR1 and CDR2: MNHNY, SVGAGI (reference sequence). The CDR3 nucleotides are TGTGCCAGCAGTTACCAGGATATGGTTGTGACTGAAGCTTTCTTT. Protein product: CASSYQDMVVTEAFF.

The chain employs TRBV7-9 and TRBJ1-2, with 9 positions matching TRBD1. The CDR3 contains 13 residues. Germline CDR1 is SEHNR and CDR2 is FQNEAQ (reference sequence). J was trimmed by 4 bases and V by 6 bases; bases with no gene match: 3. The CDR3 region has the DNA TGTGCCAGCAGAGTGACAGGGGGCTATGGCTACACCTTC. This gives the protein CASRVTGGYGYTF.